The 14 T cell receptor beta chains below come from one sample, sequenced in a study of CD8+ T cells in alopecia areata. In each case, RNA was isolated and then reverse transcribed into cDNA as the sequencing template. Sequencing used immunoSEQ multiplex PCR; TCRdb keeps in-frame clones, though not all of them. The sample records 130,000 to 150,000 clones, 75% to 85% being singletons. Specified treatment: oral pan-JAK inhibitor, 5-10 mg twice daily. Sequencing was performed on CD8+ T cells sorted from blood, taken at week 4, from a patient treated with tofacitinib. The receptors here all came from a human donor with alopecia areata.

V is TRBV6-5 and J is TRBJ2-1; TRBD1 matches 7 bases. Unmatched junction bases numbered 9, after V lost 6 bases and J lost 4 bases. Per germline, CDR1 MNHEY and CDR2 SVGAGI. This CDR3 has 15 amino acids. Here the CDR3 reads CASSVQDRFYNEQFF. The CDR3 DNA reads TGTGCCAGCAGCGTTCAGGACAGGTTTTACAATGAGCAGTTCTTC.

The chain has TRBV4-2 and TRBJ2-7; D ambiguous. The CDR3 contains 16 residues. V was clipped by 0 bases and J by 0 bases, with 12 bases between them. In germline, CDR1 is LGHNA, CDR2 YNFKEQ. CDR3 loop: CASSQEAGRTSYEQYF. The CDR3 DNA follows: TGTGCCAGCAGCCAAGAAGCAGGAAGAACCTCCTACGAGCAGTACTTC.

J is TRBJ1-4 and V is TRBV18; D call uncertain. V shed 4 bases and J shed 2 bases, with 11 bases lying between them. This CDR3 region has 15 residues. Germline CDR1 reads KGHSH; CDR2 reads LQKENI. CDR3 nucleotide sequence: TGTGCCAGCTCACTACCACCGAGGACTAATGAAAAACTGTTTTTT. Amino acid sequence: CASSLPPRTNEKLFF. Full variable domain (rest looked up from reference TRBV18 and TRBJ1-4): NAGVMQNPRHLVRRRGQEARLRCSPMKGHSHVYWYRQLPEEGLKFMVYLQKENIIDESGMPKERFSAEFPKEGPSILRIQQVVRGDSAAYFCASSLPPRTNEKLFFGSGTQLSVL.

This clone was counted only a few times. The chain is built from TRBV5-1 and TRBJ2-7; 8 bases line up with TRBD1. J lost 0 bases, V lost 4 bases, and 3 bases had no gene match. CDR3 length equals 14 residues. The V gene's germline CDR1 is SGHRS and CDR2 YFSETQ. CDR3 protein: CASSDGQGSYEQYF. The CDR3 nucleotides are TGCGCCAGCAGCGATGGACAGGGCTCCTACGAGCAGTACTTC.

This clone was seen only a few times. The CDR3 region is CASSVAGGSYEQYF. The CDR3 nucleotides are TGTGCCAGCAGTGTAGCGGGGGGCTCCTACGAGCAGTACTTC. The gene calls are TRBV27 and TRBJ2-7, with 10 bases identical to TRBD2. This CDR3 is built from 14 residues. J lost 0 bases, V lost 5 bases, and 1 base had no gene match. Germline lookup yields CDR1 MNHEY and CDR2 SMNVEV (reference sequence).

The genes are TRBV10-3 and TRBJ2-1; D is unresolved. The V end was cut by 5 bases, the J end by 8 bases, with 13 bases between. The CDR3 spans 13 residues. Germline assignment: CDR1 ENHRY and CDR2 SYGVKD. CDR3 sequence: CAISLRSADEQFF. The CDR3 bases are TGTGCCATCAGTCTACGGAGTGCCGATGAGCAGTTCTTC.

The CDR3 reads CASIPEGNTGELFF. CDR3 nucleotide sequence: TGTGCCAGCATTCCGGAGGGGAACACCGGGGAGCTGTTTTTT. The chain joins TRBV25-1 to TRBJ2-2; D is perhaps TRBD2 (6 bases). This CDR3 contains 14 residues. V was clipped by 7 bases and J by 1 base, with 10 bases between them. Germline V gene sequence: CDR1 MGHDK, CDR2 SYGVNS.

V is TRBV19 and J is TRBJ2-1, with 7 positions matching TRBD1. Germline values: CDR1 LNHDA, CDR2 SQIVND (reference sequence). This CDR3 is built from 16 residues. J lost 6 bases, V lost 3 bases, and 11 bases had no gene match. CDR3 in amino acids: CASSIRTGAPGNEQFF. In DNA, the CDR3 is TGTGCCAGTAGTATCCGGACAGGCGCCCCAGGCAATGAGCAGTTCTTC.

V gene TRBV4-3 combines with J gene TRBJ2-3, with 9 bases aligning to TRBD2. CDR1 is LGHNA, CDR2 YSLEER, per germline. The CDR3 length is 18 residues. The V and J ends lost 2 bases and 6 bases, in that order; junction bases with no gene match: 15. CDR3 protein: CASSQKYSGLAGTDTQYF. CDR3 nucleotide sequence: TGCGCCAGCAGCCAAAAGTATTCGGGGCTAGCGGGGACGGATACGCAGTATTTT.

The gene calls are TRBV5-1 and TRBJ2-1; no reliable D call. The CDR3 has 14 amino acids. In germline, CDR1 is SGHRS, CDR2 YFSETQ. The V gene lost 9 bases and the J gene lost 2 bases, with 15 bases spanning the gap. The CDR3 region has the DNA TGCGCCACCCGCTTGGAGTCCGCCTACAATGAGCAGTTCTTC. Encoded protein: CATRLESAYNEQFF.

The genes are TRBV7-9 and TRBJ1-1; tentative D call: TRBD1 (5 bases). The CDR3 is 14 amino acids. Germline CDR1 is SEHNR and CDR2 is FQNEAQ (reference sequence). The V end was cut by 6 bases, the J end by 6 bases, with 17 bases between. DNA for the CDR3: TGTGCCAGCAGTTCTATCTCCGGGGGGGCTGAAGCTTTCTTT. It encodes CASSSISGGAEAFF.

The chain recombines TRBV25-1 with TRBJ2-2, with TRBD1 matching 8 bases. The CDR3 has 15 residues. Germline values: CDR1 MGHDK, CDR2 SYGVNS. V was clipped by 3 bases and J by 6 bases; unmatched bases: 6. The CDR3 loop reads CASSEDRVRAGELFF. Here the CDR3 DNA reads TGTGCCAGCAGTGAGGACAGGGTGAGGGCCGGGGAGCTGTTTTTT.

The gene calls are TRBV25-1 and TRBJ1-6; tentatively, D is TRBD1 (6 bases). Germline V gene sequence: CDR1 MGHDK, CDR2 SYGVNS. This CDR3 comprises 13 residues. Deletions cut 3 bases from V and 11 bases from J, with 11 bases between. The CDR3 nucleotides are TGTGCCAGCAGTGACGCAGGGACAACACCCCTCCACTTT. This translates into CASSDAGTTPLHF.

The genes are TRBV12-5 and TRBJ1-2, with 8 bases lining up with TRBD1. The V gene end was trimmed by 3 bases and the J gene end by 4 bases; junction bases not matched to a gene: 10. Germline V gene lookup returns CDR1 LGHNT and CDR2 FRNRAP. The CDR3 covers 16 residues. The CDR3 region has the DNA TGTGCTAGTGGTTTTATGGTGACAGGGGAGGTCTATGGCTACACCTTC. Translation: CASGFMVTGEVYGYTF.